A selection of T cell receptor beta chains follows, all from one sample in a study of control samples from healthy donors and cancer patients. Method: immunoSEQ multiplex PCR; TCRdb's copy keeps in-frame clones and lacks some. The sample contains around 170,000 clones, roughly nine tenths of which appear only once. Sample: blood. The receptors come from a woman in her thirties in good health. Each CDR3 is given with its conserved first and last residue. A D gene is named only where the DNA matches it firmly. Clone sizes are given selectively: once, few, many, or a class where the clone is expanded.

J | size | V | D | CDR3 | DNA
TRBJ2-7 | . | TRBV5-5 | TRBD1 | CASSLGDRGNEQYF | TGTGCCAGCAGCTTGGGGGACAGGGGGAACGAGCAGTACTTC
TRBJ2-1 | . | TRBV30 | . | CAWSGSPYNEQFF | TGTGCCTGGAGTGGGAGTCCCTACAATGAGCAGTTCTTC
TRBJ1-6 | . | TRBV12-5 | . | CASGLTVDNSPLHF | TGTGCTAGTGGTTTGACAGTAGATAATTCACCCCTCCACTTT
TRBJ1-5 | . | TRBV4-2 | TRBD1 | CASSSGTGEGQPQHF | TGTGCCAGCAGCTCCGGGACAGGGGAAGGGCAGCCCCAGCATTTT
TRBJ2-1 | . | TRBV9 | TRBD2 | CASSFGTSGSNEQFF | TGTGCCAGCAGCTTTGGGACTAGCGGGAGCAATGAGCAGTTCTTC
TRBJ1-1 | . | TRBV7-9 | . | CASSPIREAFF | TGTGCCAGCAGCCCCATACGGGAAGCTTTCTTT
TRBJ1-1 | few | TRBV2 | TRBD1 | CASTFTGGGTEAFF | TGTGCCAGCACTTTCACAGGGGGGGGAACTGAAGCTTTCTTT
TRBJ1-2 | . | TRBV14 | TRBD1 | CASPEPGTGVSTNYGYTF | TGTGCCAGCCCAGAACCCGGGACAGGGGTGAGTACTAACTATGGCTACACCTTC
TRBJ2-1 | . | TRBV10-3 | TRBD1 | CAISTGTGLNEQFF | TGTGCCATCAGTACCGGGACAGGGTTGAATGAGCAGTTCTTC
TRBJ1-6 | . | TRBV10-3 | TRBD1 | CAISGGQGTANSPLHF | TGTGCCATCAGTGGGGGACAGGGGACTGCTAATTCACCCCTCCACTTT
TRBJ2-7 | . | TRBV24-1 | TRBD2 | CATSDLSPAGAYEQYF | TGTGCCACCAGTGATTTGTCCCCAGCGGGAGCCTACGAGCAGTACTTC
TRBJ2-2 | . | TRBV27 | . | CASSFLGADQDTGELFF | TGTGCCAGCAGTTTCCTGGGAGCAGACCAAGACACCGGGGAGCTGTTTTTT
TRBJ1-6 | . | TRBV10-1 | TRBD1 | CASSDDRADSPLHF | TGCGCCAGCAGTGATGACAGGGCGGATTCACCCCTCCACTTT
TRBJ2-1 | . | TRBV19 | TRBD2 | CASSSGSSYNEQFF | TGTGCCAGTAGTAGCGGGAGCTCCTACAATGAGCAGTTCTTC
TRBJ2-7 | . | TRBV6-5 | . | CASSYSQGSYEQYF | TGTGCCAGCAGTTACAGTCAGGGATCCTACGAGCAGTACTTC
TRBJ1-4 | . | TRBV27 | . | CASSLSAGAKKLFF | TGTGCCAGCAGCCTTTCGGCGGGGGCTAAAAAACTGTTTTTT
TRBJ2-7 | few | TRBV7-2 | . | CASSLAVQGYEQYF | TGTGCCAGCAGCTTAGCGGTCCAGGGCTACGAGCAGTACTTC
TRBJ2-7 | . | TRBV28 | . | CASSDGRSAYEQYF | TGTGCCAGCAGTGACGGACGCTCAGCATACGAGCAGTACTTC
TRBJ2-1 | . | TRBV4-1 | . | CASSQDPGTRPHNEQFF | TGCGCCAGCAGCCAAGACCCCGGGACACGGCCCCATAATGAGCAGTTCTTC
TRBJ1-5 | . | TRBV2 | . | CASSGTVGLGQPQHF | TGTGCCAGCAGTGGGACGGTGGGCCTAGGACAGCCCCAGCATTTT
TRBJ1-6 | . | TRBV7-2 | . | CASSLINSPLHF | TGTGCCAGCAGCTTAATTAATTCACCCCTCCACTTT
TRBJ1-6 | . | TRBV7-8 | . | CASSLHGSYNSPLHF | TGTGCCAGCAGCTTACATGGCAGCTATAATTCACCCCTCCACTTT
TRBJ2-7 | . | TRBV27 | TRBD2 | CASSVGLAVSYEQYF | TGTGCCAGCAGTGTGGGACTAGCGGTCTCCTACGAGCAGTACTTC
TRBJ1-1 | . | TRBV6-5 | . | CASSYGGENTEAFF | TGTGCCAGCAGCTACGGCGGGGAGAACACTGAAGCTTTCTTT
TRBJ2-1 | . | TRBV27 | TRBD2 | CASSLTSGPYNEQFF | TGTGCCAGCAGTTTAACTAGCGGGCCCTACAATGAGCAGTTCTTC
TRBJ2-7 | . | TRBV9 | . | CASSVEGDYEQYF | TGTGCCAGCAGCGTAGAGGGTGACTACGAGCAGTACTTC
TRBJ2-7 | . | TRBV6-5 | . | CASSRSSYSSYEQYF | TGTGCCAGCAGTAGAAGTTCCTATAGCTCCTACGAGCAGTACTTC
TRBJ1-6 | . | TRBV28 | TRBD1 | CASRPPGQGTSPLHF | TGTGCCAGCAGGCCGCCGGGACAGGGAACTTCACCCCTCCACTTT
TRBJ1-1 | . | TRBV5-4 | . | CASADRGHNTEAFF | TGTGCCAGCGCCGACCGGGGACACAACACTGAAGCTTTCTTT
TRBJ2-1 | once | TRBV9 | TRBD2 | CASGEASGRVRSYNEQFF | TGTGCCAGTGGTGAGGCTAGCGGGAGGGTTAGGTCCTACAATGAGCAGTTCTTC
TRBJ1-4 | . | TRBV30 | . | CAWSGRRVSTTNEKLFF | TGTGCCTGGAGTGGCCGCAGGGTTTCGACAACTAATGAAAAACTGTTTTTT
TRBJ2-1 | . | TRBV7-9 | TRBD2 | CASSLDRGVYNEQFF | TGTGCCAGCAGCTTAGATCGGGGGGTCTACAATGAGCAGTTCTTC
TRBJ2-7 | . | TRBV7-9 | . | CASSLHQGKQYF | TGTGCCAGCAGCTTACACCAGGGCAAGCAGTACTTC
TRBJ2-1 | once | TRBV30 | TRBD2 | CAWSVNRGRGRNEQFF | TGTGCCTGGAGTGTAAATCGTGGGAGGGGTCGCAATGAGCAGTTCTTC
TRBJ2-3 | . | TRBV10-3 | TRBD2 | CAISGASGGAADTQYF | TGTGCCATCAGTGGGGCTAGCGGGGGAGCCGCAGATACGCAGTATTTT
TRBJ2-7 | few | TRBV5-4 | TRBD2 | CASSIPTSGSDEQYF | TGTGCCAGCAGCATACCTACTAGCGGGAGCGACGAGCAGTACTTC
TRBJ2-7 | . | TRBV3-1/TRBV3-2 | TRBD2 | CASSRGTSGRTPYEQYF | TGTGCCAGCAGCCGGGGAACTAGCGGGAGAACTCCCTACGAGCAGTACTTC
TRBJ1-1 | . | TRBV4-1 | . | CASSPFDGGPNTEAFF | TGCGCCAGCAGCCCGTTTGATGGGGGCCCGAACACTGAAGCTTTCTTT
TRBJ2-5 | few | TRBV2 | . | CASSGAGETQYF | TGTGCCAGCAGTGGGGCCGGGGAGACCCAGTACTTC
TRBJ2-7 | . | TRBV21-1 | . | CASSKGSPIPISLYEQYF | TGTGCCAGCAGCAAAGGAAGCCCGATTCCGATTTCTCTTTACGAGCAGTACTTC
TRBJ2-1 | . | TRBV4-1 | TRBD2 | CASSQAAGGYNEQFF | TGCGCCAGCAGCCAAGCAGCGGGAGGGTACAATGAGCAGTTCTTC
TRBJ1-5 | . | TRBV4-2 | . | CASSQDSNQPQHF | TGTGCCAGCAGCCAAGACAGCAATCAGCCCCAGCATTTT
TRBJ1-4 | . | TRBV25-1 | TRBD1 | CASSELDRAYLNEKLFF | TGTGCCAGCAGTGAACTGGACAGGGCGTATCTTAATGAAAAACTGTTTTTT
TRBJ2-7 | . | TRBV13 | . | CASSLAGSGTRSYEQYF | TGTGCCAGCAGCTTAGCCGGGTCCGGGACTCGCTCCTACGAGCAGTACTTC
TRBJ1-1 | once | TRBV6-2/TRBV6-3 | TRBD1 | CASSYRTGNTEAFF | TGTGCCAGCAGTTATCGGACAGGGAACACTGAAGCTTTCTTT
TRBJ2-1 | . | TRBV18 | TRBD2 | CASSPATSGRRAYNEQFF | TGTGCCAGCTCACCAGCGACTAGCGGGAGGCGAGCGTACAATGAGCAGTTCTTC
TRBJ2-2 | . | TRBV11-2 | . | CASSNHREVLFF | TGTGCCAGCAGTAATCACAGGGAGGTGCTGTTTTTT
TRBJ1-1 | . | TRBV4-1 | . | CASSQGTNTEAFF | TGCGCCAGCAGCCAAGGGACTAACACTGAAGCTTTCTTT
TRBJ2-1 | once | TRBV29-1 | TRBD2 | CSVGSGRAGNEQFF | TGCAGCGTCGGAAGCGGGAGGGCCGGGAATGAGCAGTTCTTC
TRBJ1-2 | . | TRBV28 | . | CASSLGGSNGYTF | TGTGCCAGCAGTTTGGGCGGATCAAATGGCTACACCTTC
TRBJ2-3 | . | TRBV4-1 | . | CASASTRIGDTQYF | TGCGCCAGCGCGTCCACTAGGATCGGAGATACGCAGTATTTT